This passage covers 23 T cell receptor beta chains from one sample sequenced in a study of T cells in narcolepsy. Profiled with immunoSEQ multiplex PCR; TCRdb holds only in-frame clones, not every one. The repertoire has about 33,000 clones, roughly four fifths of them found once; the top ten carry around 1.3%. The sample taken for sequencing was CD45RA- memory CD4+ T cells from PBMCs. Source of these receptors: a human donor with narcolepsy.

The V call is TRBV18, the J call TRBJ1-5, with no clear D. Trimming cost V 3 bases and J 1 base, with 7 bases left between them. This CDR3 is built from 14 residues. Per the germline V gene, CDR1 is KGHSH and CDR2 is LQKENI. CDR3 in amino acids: CASSPGRSNQPQHF. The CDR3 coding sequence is TGTGCCAGCTCACCTGGGCGGAGCAATCAGCCCCAGCATTTT.

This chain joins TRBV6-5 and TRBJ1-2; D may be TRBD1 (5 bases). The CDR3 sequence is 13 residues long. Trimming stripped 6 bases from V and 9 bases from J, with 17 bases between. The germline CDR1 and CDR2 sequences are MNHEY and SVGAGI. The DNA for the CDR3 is TGTGCCAGCAGCCCTCCTCCGGGGGTGAGCTACACCTTC. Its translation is CASSPPPGVSYTF.

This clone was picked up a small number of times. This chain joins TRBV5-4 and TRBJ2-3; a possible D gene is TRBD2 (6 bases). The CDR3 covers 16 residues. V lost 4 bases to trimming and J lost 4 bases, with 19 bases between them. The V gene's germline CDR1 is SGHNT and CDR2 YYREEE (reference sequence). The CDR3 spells CASSGGGRTTPDTQYF. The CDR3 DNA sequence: TGTGCCAGCAGCGGCGGAGGTAGGACTACCCCAGATACGCAGTATTTT.

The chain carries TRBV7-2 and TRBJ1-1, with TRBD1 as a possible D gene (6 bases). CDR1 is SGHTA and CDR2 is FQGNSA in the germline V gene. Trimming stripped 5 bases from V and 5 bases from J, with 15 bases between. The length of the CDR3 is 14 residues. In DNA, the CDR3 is TGTGCCAGCAGCCCCCAGGGGAGGAGGACTGAAGCTTTCTTT. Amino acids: CASSPQGRRTEAFF.

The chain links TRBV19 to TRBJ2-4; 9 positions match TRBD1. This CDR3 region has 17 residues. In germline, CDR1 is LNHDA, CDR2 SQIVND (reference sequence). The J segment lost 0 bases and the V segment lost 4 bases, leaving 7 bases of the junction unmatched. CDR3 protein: CASSTKGTGSAKNIQYF. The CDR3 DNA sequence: TGTGCCAGTAGTACTAAGGGGACAGGGTCAGCCAAAAACATTCAGTACTTC.

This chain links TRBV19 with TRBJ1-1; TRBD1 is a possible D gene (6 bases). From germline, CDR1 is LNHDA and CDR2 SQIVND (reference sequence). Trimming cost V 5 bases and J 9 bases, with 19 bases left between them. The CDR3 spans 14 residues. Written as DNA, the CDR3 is TGTGCCAGTAGTCCCCGGGACACTCGCTTTAAAGCTTTCTTT. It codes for CASSPRDTRFKAFF.

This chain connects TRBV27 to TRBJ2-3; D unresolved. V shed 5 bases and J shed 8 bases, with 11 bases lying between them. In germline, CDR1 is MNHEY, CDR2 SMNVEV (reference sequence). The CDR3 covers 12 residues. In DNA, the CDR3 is TGTGCCAGCAGTCTCAGGTTGGGTACGCAGTATTTT. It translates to CASSLRLGTQYF.

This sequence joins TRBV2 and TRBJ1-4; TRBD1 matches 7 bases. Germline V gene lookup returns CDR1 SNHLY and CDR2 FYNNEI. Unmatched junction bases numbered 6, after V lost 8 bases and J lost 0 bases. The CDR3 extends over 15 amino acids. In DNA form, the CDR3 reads TGTGCCAGCGTCAGGGACAGCACAACTAATGAAAAACTGTTTTTT. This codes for CASVRDSTTNEKLFF. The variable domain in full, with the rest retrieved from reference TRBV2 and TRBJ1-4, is EPEVTQTPSHQVTQMGQEVILRCVPISNHLYFYWYRQILGQKVEFLVSFYNNEISEKSEIFDDQFSVERPDGSNFTLKIRSTKLEDSAMYFCASVRDSTTNEKLFFGSGTQLSVL.

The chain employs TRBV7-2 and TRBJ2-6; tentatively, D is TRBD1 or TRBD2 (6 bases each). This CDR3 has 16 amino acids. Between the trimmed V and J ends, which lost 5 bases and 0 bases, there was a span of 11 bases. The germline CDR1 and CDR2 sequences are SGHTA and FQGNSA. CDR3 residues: CASSKGGSSGANVLTF. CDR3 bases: TGTGCCAGCAGCAAGGGGGGCAGCTCTGGGGCCAACGTCCTGACTTTC.

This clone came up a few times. This CDR3 reads CASSEAGRMGSNEQFF. CDR3 DNA sequence: TGTGCCAGCAGTGAAGCAGGTCGAATGGGCTCCAATGAGCAGTTCTTC. V is TRBV6-1 and J is TRBJ2-1; unclear D gene. CDR3 length: 16 residues. Trimming removed 0 bases from V and 6 bases from J, with 15 bases in between. Germline assignment: CDR1 MNHNS and CDR2 SASEGT.

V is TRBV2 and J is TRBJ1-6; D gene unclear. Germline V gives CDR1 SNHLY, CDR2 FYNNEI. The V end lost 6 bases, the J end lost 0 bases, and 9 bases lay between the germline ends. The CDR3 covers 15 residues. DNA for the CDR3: TGTGCCAGCAGGCCAGGTAGCTCCTATAATTCACCCCTCCACTTT. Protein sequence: CASRPGSSYNSPLHF.

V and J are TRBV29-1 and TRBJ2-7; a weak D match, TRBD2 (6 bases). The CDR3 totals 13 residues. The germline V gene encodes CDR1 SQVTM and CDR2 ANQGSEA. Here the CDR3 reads CNYGRGSSYEQYF. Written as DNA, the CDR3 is TGCAACTACGGTCGGGGGAGCTCCTACGAGCAGTACTTC.

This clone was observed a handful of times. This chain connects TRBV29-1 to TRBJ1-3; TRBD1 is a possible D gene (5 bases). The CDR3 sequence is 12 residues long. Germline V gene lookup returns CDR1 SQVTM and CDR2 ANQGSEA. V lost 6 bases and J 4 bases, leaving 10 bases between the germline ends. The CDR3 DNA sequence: TGCAGCGTCGGGACCGAGGGAAACACCATATATTTT. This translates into CSVGTEGNTIYF.

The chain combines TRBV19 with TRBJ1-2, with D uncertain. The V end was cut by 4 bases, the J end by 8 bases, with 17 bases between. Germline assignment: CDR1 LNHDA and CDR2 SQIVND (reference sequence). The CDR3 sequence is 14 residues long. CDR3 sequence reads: CASSTNSHHSGYTF. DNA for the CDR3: TGTGCCAGTAGTACCAACTCCCACCACTCCGGCTACACCTTC. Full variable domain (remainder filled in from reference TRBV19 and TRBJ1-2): DGGITQSPKYLFRKEGQNVTLSCEQNLNHDAMYWYRQDPGQGLRLIYYSQIVNDFQKGDIAEGYSVSREKKESFPLTVTSAQKNPTAFYLCASSTNSHHSGYTFGSGTRLTVV.

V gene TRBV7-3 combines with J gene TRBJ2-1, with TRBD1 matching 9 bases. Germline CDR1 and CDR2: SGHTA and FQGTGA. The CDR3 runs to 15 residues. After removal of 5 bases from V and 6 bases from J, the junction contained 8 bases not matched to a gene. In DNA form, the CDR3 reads TGTGCCAGCAGCCCGACCGGGACAGGGTTCAATGAGCAGTTCTTC. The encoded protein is CASSPTGTGFNEQFF.

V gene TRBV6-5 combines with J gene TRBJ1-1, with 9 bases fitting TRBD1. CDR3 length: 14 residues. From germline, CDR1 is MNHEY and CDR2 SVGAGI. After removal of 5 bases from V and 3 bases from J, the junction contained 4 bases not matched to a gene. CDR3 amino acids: CASSLDRGDTEAFF. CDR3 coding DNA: TGTGCCAGCAGTCTGGACAGGGGAGACACTGAAGCTTTCTTT.

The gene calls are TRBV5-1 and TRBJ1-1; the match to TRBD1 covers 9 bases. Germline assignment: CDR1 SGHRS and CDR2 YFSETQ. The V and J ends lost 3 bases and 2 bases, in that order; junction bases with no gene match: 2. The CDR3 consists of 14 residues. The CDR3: CASSWTGVNTEAFF. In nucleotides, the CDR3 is TGCGCCAGCAGCTGGACAGGGGTCAACACTGAAGCTTTCTTT.

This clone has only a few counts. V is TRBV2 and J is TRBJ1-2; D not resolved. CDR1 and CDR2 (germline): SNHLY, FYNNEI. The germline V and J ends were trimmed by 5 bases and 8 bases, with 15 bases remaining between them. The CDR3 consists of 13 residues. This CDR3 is CASSLIVGMGYTF. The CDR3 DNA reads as TGTGCCAGCAGTCTAATCGTAGGGATGGGCTACACCTTC.

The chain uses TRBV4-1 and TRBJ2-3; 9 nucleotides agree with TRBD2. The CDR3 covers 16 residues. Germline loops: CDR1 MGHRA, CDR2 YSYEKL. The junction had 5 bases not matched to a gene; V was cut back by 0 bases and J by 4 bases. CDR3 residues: CASSQDWLAGPDTQYF. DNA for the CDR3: TGCGCCAGCAGCCAAGATTGGCTAGCGGGGCCAGATACGCAGTATTTT.

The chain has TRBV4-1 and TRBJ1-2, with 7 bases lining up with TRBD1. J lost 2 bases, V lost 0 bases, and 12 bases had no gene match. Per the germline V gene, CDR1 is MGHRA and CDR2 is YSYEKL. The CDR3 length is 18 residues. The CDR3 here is CASSQERTGAPFNYGYTF. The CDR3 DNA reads TGCGCCAGCAGCCAAGAGCGAACAGGGGCGCCCTTCAACTATGGCTACACCTTC.

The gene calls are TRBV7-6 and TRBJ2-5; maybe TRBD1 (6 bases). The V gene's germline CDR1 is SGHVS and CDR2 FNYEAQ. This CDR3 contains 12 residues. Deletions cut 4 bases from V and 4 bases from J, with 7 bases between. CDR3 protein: CASSSQGETQYF. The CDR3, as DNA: TGTGCCAGCAGCTCACAGGGAGAGACCCAGTACTTC.

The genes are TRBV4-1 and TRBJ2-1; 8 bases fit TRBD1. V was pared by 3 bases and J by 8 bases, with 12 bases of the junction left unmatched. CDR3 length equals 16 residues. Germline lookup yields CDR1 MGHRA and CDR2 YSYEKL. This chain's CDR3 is CASSHEGQVPLDEQFF. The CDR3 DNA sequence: TGCGCCAGCAGCCACGAGGGACAGGTCCCCCTTGATGAGCAGTTCTTC.

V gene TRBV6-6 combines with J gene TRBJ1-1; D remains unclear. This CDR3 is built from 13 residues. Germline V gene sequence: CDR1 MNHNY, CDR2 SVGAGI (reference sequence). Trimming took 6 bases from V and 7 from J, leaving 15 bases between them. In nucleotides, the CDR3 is TGTGCCAGCAGGAAGCGGCCGGCGGATGAAGCTTTCTTT. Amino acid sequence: CASRKRPADEAFF.